The next 15 T cell receptor beta chains were all read from a single sample in a study of long-term antiretroviral therapy in people with HIV. Run at survey level, the immunoSEQ assay was version v3.0. The assay was immunoSEQ multiplex PCR, and TCRdb's table has in-frame clones only and misses some. In the table there are approximately 20,000 clones, roughly 78% of which are singletons. Here the sequenced sample was unsorted PBMCs, taken 4.1 years after starting antiretroviral therapy. These receptors were obtained from a woman between 40 and 55 years old with HIV.

The chain combines TRBV19 with TRBJ2-6; no reliable D call. The V gene lost 3 bases and the J gene lost 1 base, with 13 bases spanning the gap. The CDR3 loop spans 17 amino acids. Germline CDR1 reads LNHDA; CDR2 reads SQIVND (reference sequence). CDR3 loop: CASSIILRGSGANVLTF. CDR3 sequence (DNA): TGTGCCAGTAGTATCATCCTCAGAGGATCTGGGGCCAACGTCCTGACTTTC.

The chain carries TRBV19 and TRBJ2-1, with 7 bases fitting TRBD2. V was clipped by 8 bases and J by 1 base; unmatched bases: 14. The germline gives CDR1 LNHDA, CDR2 SQIVND (reference sequence). The CDR3 has 17 residues. The CDR3 region is CASSNRASGMSYNEQFF. The CDR3 DNA reads as TGTGCCAGTTCAAATCGAGCTAGCGGAATGTCCTACAATGAGCAGTTCTTC. Filled out from reference TRBV19 and TRBJ2-1, the complete variable domain reads DGGITQSPKYLFRKEGQNVTLSCEQNLNHDAMYWYRQDPGQGLRLIYYSQIVNDFQKGDIAEGYSVSREKKESFPLTVTSAQKNPTAFYLCASSNRASGMSYNEQFFGPGTRLTVL.

The chain combines TRBV6-5 with TRBJ2-7; 9 bases align to TRBD1. The V segment lost 8 bases and the J segment 4 bases; nucleotides outside the gene matches: 9. The CDR3 is 14 residues long. Germline lookup yields CDR1 MNHEY and CDR2 SVGAGI. The CDR3: CASHPRDRVYEQYF. The DNA of the CDR3 is TGTGCCAGCCATCCTCGGGACAGGGTATACGAGCAGTACTTC.

This clone was recorded once. The rearrangement links TRBV19 to TRBJ2-7; 7 bases line up with TRBD2. V shed 3 bases, J shed 2 bases, and the junction held 13 bases outside the gene matches. Germline V gives CDR1 LNHDA, CDR2 SQIVND (reference sequence). This CDR3 is 17 amino acids long. The CDR3 nucleotides are TGTGCCAGTAGTATCCCCCCCAGAGCGGGACTACCCTACGAGCAGTACTTC. Translation: CASSIPPRAGLPYEQYF. Supplemented by reference TRBV19 and TRBJ2-7, the full variable domain reads DGGITQSPKYLFRKEGQNVTLSCEQNLNHDAMYWYRQDPGQGLRLIYYSQIVNDFQKGDIAEGYSVSREKKESFPLTVTSAQKNPTAFYLCASSIPPRAGLPYEQYFGPGTRLTVT.

The table lists this clone with a few counts. This rearrangement joins TRBV18 to TRBJ2-7, with unresolved D. CDR3 length: 12 residues. CDR1 KGHSH and CDR2 LQKENI come from the germline V gene. Trimming removed 4 bases at V and 5 bases at J, with 9 bases between. CDR3 nucleotides: TGTGCCAGCTCACTCCGAGCTGACGAGCAGTACTTC. Its translation: CASSLRADEQYF.

The CDR3 DNA follows: TGTGCCAGTAGTATAACCCCAGGGGAGGGTCAGCCCCAGCATTTT. This sequence encodes CASSITPGEGQPQHF. The chain uses TRBV19 and TRBJ1-5, with D perhaps matching TRBD1 (6 bases). V was cut by 2 bases and J by 6 bases, with 14 bases left in between. The CDR3 contains 15 residues. Per the germline V gene, CDR1 is LNHDA and CDR2 is SQIVND (reference sequence).

This rearrangement joins TRBV5-4 to TRBJ1-1; 11 bases agree with TRBD1. Germline V gene sequence: CDR1 SGHNT, CDR2 YYREEE (reference sequence). This CDR3 has 16 amino acids. Trimming cost V 3 bases and J 7 bases; bases outside gene matches: 11. CDR3 region: CASSSNMGQGVVEAFF. CDR3 bases: TGTGCCAGCAGCTCCAATATGGGACAGGGGGTTGTTGAAGCTTTCTTT.

This clone came up a few times. The genes are TRBV5-4 and TRBJ1-5, with a possible D match to TRBD1 (6 bases). Germline-derived CDR1 and CDR2 are SGHNT and YYREEE (reference sequence). V lost 3 bases, J lost 0 bases, and 7 bases lay in between. This CDR3 contains 14 residues. CDR3 region: CASSSDSSNQPQHF. The CDR3 DNA reads TGTGCCAGCAGCTCGGACAGTAGCAATCAGCCCCAGCATTTT.

The genes are TRBV7-9 and TRBJ1-2, with D possibly being TRBD1 (5 bases). The CDR3 is 14 residues long. CDR1 is SEHNR, CDR2 FQNEAQ, per germline (reference sequence). V dropped 0 bases and J dropped 4 bases, with 9 bases sitting between them. The CDR3 sequence: CASSLAGAVYGYTF. The CDR3 coding sequence is TGTGCCAGCAGCTTAGCCGGGGCAGTCTATGGCTACACCTTC.

The chain links TRBV5-5 to TRBJ2-7, with TRBD1 as a possible D gene (6 bases). Trimming left V 3 bases short and J 6 bases short, with 13 bases between. Germline V lookup: CDR1 SGHKS, CDR2 YYEKEE (reference sequence). The CDR3 extends over 13 amino acids. CDR3 loop: CASSSGVPSEQYF. The CDR3 DNA reads as TGTGCCAGCAGCTCAGGGGTTCCAAGCGAGCAGTACTTC.

Here the CDR3 reads CASNKGEKLFF. The CDR3 DNA follows: TGTGCCAGCAACAAGGGGGAAAAACTGTTTTTT. The gene calls are TRBV7-9 and TRBJ1-4; D may be TRBD1 (5 bases). This CDR3 has 11 amino acids. Germline assignment: CDR1 SEHNR and CDR2 FQNEAQ (reference sequence). Trimming removed 7 bases from V and 8 bases from J, with 8 bases in between.

The V and J genes are TRBV4-1 and TRBJ2-5; D ambiguous. The CDR3 runs to 20 residues. V was clipped by 0 bases and J by 2 bases, with 25 bases between them. Germline-derived CDR1 and CDR2 are MGHRA and YSYEKL. The CDR3 DNA is TGCGCCAGCAGCCAAGAGTTCGTGAGCTTCCGAAACCGTTCTCAAGAGACCCAGTACTTC. It translates to CASSQEFVSFRNRSQETQYF.

The V gene is TRBV29-1, the J gene TRBJ2-7; 7 bases line up with TRBD2. The germline gives CDR1 SQVTM, CDR2 ANQGSEA. CDR3 length equals 15 residues. Losses at the gene ends were 0 bases for V and 3 bases for J; bases not matched to a gene: 8. CDR3 bases: TGCAGCGTTGAAGATGTACGGGAGGCCCACTACGAGCAGTACTTC. This gives the protein CSVEDVREAHYEQYF.

A few counts support this clone. The chain employs TRBV2 and TRBJ2-7; 7 bases match TRBD1. With 6 bases clipped from V and 4 bases from J, the junction kept 6 bases outside the gene matches. Germline V CDR1 and CDR2: SNHLY, FYNNEI. The CDR3 length is 13 residues. CDR3 DNA sequence: TGTGCCAGCAGGCGTGACAGGGATTACGAGCAGTACTTC. Translated: CASRRDRDYEQYF.

In this sample, this clone turned up once. V gene TRBV7-9 combines with J gene TRBJ2-2, with D tentatively TRBD1 (6 bases). This CDR3 region has 15 residues. From germline, CDR1 is SEHNR and CDR2 FQNEAQ (reference sequence). Trimming took off 6 bases at V and 6 bases at J, with 17 bases between the two ends. CDR3 coding DNA: TGTGCCAGCAGTTTGATAACAGGGTCGTCCGGGGAGCTGTTTTTT. It yields the protein CASSLITGSSGELFF.